The next 30 T cell receptor beta chains were all read from a single sample in a study of beta chain features in type 1 diabetes (dated by TCRdb to about 2018). The receptor library was made with the immunoSEQ multiplex PCR assay. The entire isolated RNA was reverse transcribed using the High Capacity cDNA Reverse Transcription Kit, and thus expressed TCRB transcripts were sequenced. The table was pulled from immuneACCESS by TCRdb, which kept in-frame rearrangements only. Such tables lose some clones; where checked, under half of the loss comes from unresolved V genes, and the rest has no known cause. This sample has 350,000 to 400,000 clones in its table, and roughly 16% of those were observed once. The top ten clonotypes cover approximately 0.02% of the sample. Sequencing used naive CD4+ T cells from blood. Interpreted using the paper, the cell subset or site label stands for: true naive CD4+ T cells. These receptors were obtained from a woman aged 18 to 35 in good health.

The rearrangement uses TRBV5-4 and TRBJ2-2; tentatively, D is TRBD2 (6 bases). The CDR3 sequence is 15 residues long. The ends were cut back, 0 bases at V and 4 bases at J, with 10 bases in the middle. CDR1 SGHNT and CDR2 YYREEE come from the germline V gene (reference sequence). The CDR3 loop is CASSLGGLGTGELFF. The CDR3 DNA sequence: TGTGCCAGCAGCTTGGGGGGACTTGGCACCGGGGAGCTGTTTTTT. The variable domain in full, completed from reference TRBV5-4 and TRBJ2-2, reads ETGVTQSPTHLIKTRGQQVTLRCSSQSGHNTVSWYQQALGQGPQFIFQYYREEENGRGNFPPRFSGLQFPNYSSELNVNALELDDSALYLCASSLGGLGTGELFFGEGSRLTVL.

The chain recombines TRBV10-3 with TRBJ2-7; no definite D call. The CDR3 loop spans 12 amino acids. Germline CDR1 reads ENHRY; CDR2 reads SYGVKD. Trimming pared 9 bases from V and 3 bases from J, leaving 12 bases between. The CDR3 loop is CAIDPTGYEQYF. Written as DNA, the CDR3 is TGTGCCATAGACCCGACGGGCTACGAGCAGTACTTC.

The chain joins TRBV5-1 to TRBJ2-1, with D perhaps matching TRBD2 (6 bases). The V and J ends lost 1 base and 8 bases respectively, with 13 bases between them. Per the germline V gene, CDR1 is SGHRS and CDR2 is YFSETQ. The length of the CDR3 is 14 residues. This CDR3 reads CASSLSGLAYEQFF. In nucleotides, the CDR3 is TGCGCCAGCAGCTTGTCGGGACTGGCATATGAGCAGTTCTTC.

The V call is TRBV7-3, the J call TRBJ2-1; weak D call: TRBD1 (5 bases). The CDR3 consists of 13 residues. Trimming pared 5 bases from V and 4 bases from J, leaving 9 bases between. Germline V gives CDR1 SGHTA, CDR2 FQGTGA. The CDR3 region is CASSNRFYNEQFF. CDR3 DNA: TGTGCCAGCAGCAACAGGTTTTACAATGAGCAGTTCTTC.

This clone showed up just a few times. The chain has TRBV18 and TRBJ2-5, with a possible D match to TRBD2 (6 bases). Trimming cost V 3 bases and J 5 bases, with 13 bases left between them. This CDR3 region has 14 residues. Germline loops: CDR1 KGHSH, CDR2 LQKENI. The CDR3 nucleotides read TGTGCCAGCTCACCGGAGGGCCTTAGGGAGACCCAGTACTTC. This translates into CASSPEGLRETQYF. Drawing the rest from reference TRBV18 and TRBJ2-5, the complete variable domain is NAGVMQNPRHLVRRRGQEARLRCSPMKGHSHVYWYRQLPEEGLKFMVYLQKENIIDESGMPKERFSAEFPKEGPSILRIQQVVRGDSAAYFCASSPEGLRETQYFGPGTRLLVL.

This clone was counted a few times. This chain connects TRBV29-1 to TRBJ1-1, with D possibly being TRBD1 (5 bases). V gave up 7 bases and J gave up 3 bases, with 15 bases separating them. Germline loops: CDR1 SQVTM, CDR2 ANQGSEA. There are 13 residues in the CDR3. The chain's CDR3 is CSAPGGADTEAFF. The DNA of the CDR3 is TGCAGCGCCCCGGGAGGGGCGGACACTGAAGCTTTCTTT. The whole variable domain, filled in from reference TRBV29-1 and TRBJ1-1, reads SAVISQKPSRDICQRGTSLTIQCQVDSQVTMMFWYRQQPGQSLTLIATANQGSEATYESGFVIDKFPISRPNLTFSTLTVSNMSPEDSSIYLCSAPGGADTEAFFGQGTRLTVV.

This clone was found a few times. The CDR3 reads CAWSATVTGVPRYLYGYTF. In DNA form, the CDR3 reads TGTGCCTGGAGTGCAACCGTTACAGGGGTCCCTCGTTACCTCTATGGCTACACCTTC. The genes are TRBV30 and TRBJ1-2; TRBD1 aligns across 7 bases. Germline V gene lookup returns CDR1 GTSNPN and CDR2 SVGIG (reference sequence). The CDR3 has 19 amino acids. The J segment lost 4 bases and the V segment lost 1 base, leaving 21 bases of the junction unmatched.

The chain uses TRBV30 and TRBJ2-7; possible D gene TRBD1, 5 bases. This CDR3 has 15 residues. V lost 0 bases, J lost 4 bases, and 16 bases lay in between. Germline-derived CDR1 and CDR2 are GTSNPN and SVGIG (reference sequence). The CDR3: CAWSVGRRVWYEQYF. The CDR3 nucleotides read TGTGCCTGGAGTGTAGGTCGCAGGGTTTGGTACGAGCAGTACTTC.

The CDR3 here is CASSVGPENQPQHF. The CDR3 coding sequence is TGTGCCAGCAGCGTAGGGCCAGAAAATCAGCCCCAGCATTTT. The chain recombines TRBV9 with TRBJ1-5; D is undetermined. The V end was cut by 0 bases, the J end by 4 bases, with 8 bases between. In germline, CDR1 is SGDLS, CDR2 YYNGEE. This CDR3 contains 14 residues.

The chain links TRBV15 to TRBJ2-7; 7 positions agree with TRBD1. The J segment lost 2 bases and the V segment lost 5 bases, leaving 3 bases of the junction unmatched. CDR3 size: 13 residues. The germline V gene has CDR1 LNHNV and CDR2 YYDKDF (reference sequence). CDR3 sequence reads: CATSHGTAYEQYF. The CDR3 region has the DNA TGTGCCACCAGCCACGGGACAGCCTACGAGCAGTACTTC. The full variable domain, completed using reference TRBV15 and TRBJ2-7, is DAMVIQNPRYQVTQFGKPVTLSCSQTLNHNVMYWYQQKSSQAPKLLFHYYDKDFNNEADTPDNFQSRRPNTSFCFLDIRSPGLGDTAMYLCATSHGTAYEQYFGPGTRLTVT.

The rearrangement uses TRBV7-9 and TRBJ2-5; 7 nucleotides match TRBD1. The CDR3 is 13 residues long. Looked up from germline, CDR1 is SEHNR and CDR2 is FQNEAQ (reference sequence). J was trimmed by 11 bases and V by 3 bases; bases with no gene match: 9. CDR3 sequence: CASSFGQAFAQYF. CDR3 DNA sequence: TGTGCCAGCAGCTTTGGACAGGCCTTCGCACAGTACTTC.

The chain uses TRBV5-1 and TRBJ1-2; D uncertain. Germline V gene data show CDR1 as SGHRS and CDR2 as YFSETQ. The ends were cut back, 0 bases at V and 4 bases at J, with 13 bases in the middle. This CDR3 is 15 amino acids long. CDR3 coding DNA: TGCGCCAGCAGCTTGGGTCAAGGTTGGGCCTATGGCTACACCTTC. Its translation: CASSLGQGWAYGYTF.

CDR3 sequence (DNA): TGTGCCTGGGAAGGCGGGAGAAGCACCGGGGAGCTGTTTTTT. Its protein product is CAWEGGRSTGELFF. This chain connects TRBV30 to TRBJ2-2; 7 nucleotides line up with TRBD2. Germline trimming cut 5 bases from V and 4 bases from J; bases unmatched to any gene: 7. The CDR3 is 14 residues long. Germline CDR1 and CDR2: GTSNPN and SVGIG (reference sequence).

The V call is TRBV7-2, the J call TRBJ2-7; D possibly corresponds to TRBD2 (5 bases). Per the germline V gene, CDR1 is SGHTA and CDR2 is FQGNSA. The length of the CDR3 is 16 residues. V lost 1 base to trimming and J lost 0 bases, with 13 bases between them. The CDR3 bases are TGTGCCAGCAGCTTAGGCCGGGAAAGCCCCTCCTACGAGCAGTACTTC. As protein: CASSLGRESPSYEQYF.

Only a few counts were recorded for this clone. The J gene is TRBJ2-1, the V gene TRBV7-8; no clear D. The CDR3 sequence is 11 residues long. CDR1 SGHVS and CDR2 FQNEAQ come from the germline V gene. The V and J ends lost 5 bases and 12 bases respectively, with 11 bases between them. The CDR3 spells CASSPIAWQFF. The CDR3 nucleotides read TGTGCCAGCAGCCCCATAGCCTGGCAGTTCTTC.

The V and J genes are TRBV28 and TRBJ1-5, with 9 nucleotides matching TRBD1. V was pared by 2 bases and J by 9 bases, with 11 bases of the junction left unmatched. This CDR3 region has 16 residues. Germline CDR1 MDHEN, CDR2 SYDVKM. This chain's CDR3 is CASSLRGQGFPGPQHF. Here the CDR3 DNA reads TGTGCCAGCAGTTTACGAGGACAGGGGTTCCCCGGGCCCCAGCATTTT.

This clone was counted a few times. The gene calls are TRBV10-3 and TRBJ2-7; 9 nucleotides agree with TRBD1. The CDR3 extends over 15 amino acids. Trimming cost V 2 bases and J 2 bases; bases outside gene matches: 4. CDR1 and CDR2 from the germline V gene are ENHRY and SYGVKD. CDR3: CAISEPGQGTYEQYF. CDR3 DNA: TGTGCCATCAGTGAGCCGGGACAGGGAACCTACGAGCAGTACTTC.

The chain has TRBV7-7 and TRBJ2-5; D possibly corresponds to TRBD1 (6 bases). CDR1 SSHAT and CDR2 FNYEAQ come from the germline V gene (reference sequence). There are 15 residues in the CDR3. V shed 0 bases and J shed 2 bases, with 10 bases lying between them. CDR3 DNA sequence: TGTGCCAGCAGCTTAGCCAGGGGCCTGCAAGAGACCCAGTACTTC. It specifies CASSLARGLQETQYF.

This chain uses TRBV28 with TRBJ2-7; 10 bases fit TRBD1. V was clipped by 5 bases and J by 5 bases; unmatched bases: 9. Germline V lookup: CDR1 MDHEN, CDR2 SYDVKM. The CDR3 runs 15 residues. The CDR3 protein is CASSPPGQGSHEQYF. CDR3 DNA: TGTGCCAGCAGTCCCCCGGGACAGGGGTCCCACGAGCAGTACTTC.

V gene TRBV28 combines with J gene TRBJ1-1, with D tentatively TRBD1 (5 bases). CDR3 length: 13 residues. Germline CDR1 reads MDHEN; CDR2 reads SYDVKM. V lost 6 bases, J lost 1 base, and 9 bases lay in between. This CDR3 reads CASRYQGNTEAFF. CDR3 DNA sequence: TGTGCCAGCAGATATCAGGGGAACACTGAAGCTTTCTTT.

This clone was counted between two and nine times. The chain carries TRBV14 and TRBJ1-1; a weak D match, TRBD1 (6 bases). This CDR3 has 15 amino acids. The germline gives CDR1 SGHDN, CDR2 FVKESK. Trimming pared 2 bases from V and 4 bases from J, leaving 14 bases between. CDR3 region: CASSQRMGHSTEAFF. The CDR3 nucleotides read TGTGCCAGCAGCCAAAGGATGGGACACAGCACTGAAGCTTTCTTT. Combining the CDR3 with reference TRBV14 and TRBJ1-1 gives the whole variable domain EAGVTQFPSHSVIEKGQTVTLRCDPISGHDNLYWYRRVMGKEIKFLLHFVKESKQDESGMPNNRFLAERTGGTYSTLKVQPAELEDSGVYFCASSQRMGHSTEAFFGQGTRLTVV.

The V call is TRBV18, the J call TRBJ2-1; TRBD1 is a possible D gene (6 bases). V lost 0 bases to trimming and J lost 10 bases, with 7 bases between them. Germline V gives CDR1 KGHSH, CDR2 LQKENI. This CDR3 comprises 12 residues. In nucleotides, the CDR3 is TGTGCCAGCTCACCACCGGGACAAGAGCAGTTCTTC. Encoded protein: CASSPPGQEQFF.

The chain combines TRBV5-6 with TRBJ2-7, with 9 bases matching TRBD2. With V trimmed by 4 bases and J by 2 bases, 4 bases remained unmatched. This CDR3 spans 14 amino acids. Looked up from germline, CDR1 is SGHDT and CDR2 is YYEEEE. CDR3 nucleotides: TGTGCCAGCAGCCCCATAGCGGGGGCCTACGAGCAGTACTTC. Amino acid sequence: CASSPIAGAYEQYF.

This sequence joins TRBV13 and TRBJ2-2; D possibly corresponds to TRBD2 (6 bases). The germline gives CDR1 PRHDT, CDR2 FYEKMQ (reference sequence). Trimming left V 3 bases short and J 1 base short, with 15 bases between. The CDR3 extends over 17 amino acids. The CDR3 spells CASSFHPSAQNTGELFF. The CDR3 DNA is TGTGCCAGCAGCTTTCATCCTAGCGCCCAGAACACCGGGGAGCTGTTTTTT.

This clone was seen more than once but under ten times. This chain joins TRBV23-1 and TRBJ1-2, with TRBD1 identical over 10 bases. TRBV23-1 is marked as an open reading frame, function uncertain. V trimming: 0 bases; J trimming: 8 bases; junction bases outside the gene matches: 3. The CDR3 is made up of 14 amino acids. CDR3 bases: TGCGCCAGCAGTCAATCGGACAGGGGGAAGGGCTACACCTTC. As protein: CASSQSDRGKGYTF.

This rearrangement joins TRBV23-1 to TRBJ2-1, with D possibly matching TRBD1 (5 bases). TRBV23-1 has ORF status, its function being uncertain. The CDR3 runs to 13 residues. V shed 6 bases and J shed 8 bases, with 14 bases lying between them. Written as DNA, the CDR3 is TGCGCCAGCAGCCTGGGCTGGGGCGATGAGCAGTTCTTC. Amino acid sequence: CASSLGWGDEQFF.

The table lists this clone with a few counts. J is TRBJ2-7 and V is TRBV6-6, with a weak D call TRBD2 (5 bases). Trimming cost V 6 bases and J 4 bases, with 13 bases left between them. CDR1 and CDR2 from the germline V gene are MNHNY and SVGAGI (reference sequence). The CDR3 has 13 residues. CDR3 nucleotides: TGTGCCAGCAGAGGCGGAGGTGGTTACGAGCAGTACTTC. This encodes CASRGGGGYEQYF.

This clone has only a few counts. The V gene is TRBV30, the J gene TRBJ2-2; TRBD1 matches at 8 bases. This CDR3 region has 13 residues. The germline V gene has CDR1 GTSNPN and CDR2 SVGIG (reference sequence). The V gene end was trimmed by 0 bases and the J gene end by 7 bases; junction bases not matched to a gene: 1. CDR3 sequence reads: CAWSVQGVGELFF. The CDR3 nucleotides are TGTGCCTGGAGTGTACAGGGGGTCGGGGAGCTGTTTTTT. The full variable domain, rest sourced from reference TRBV30 and TRBJ2-2, is SQTIHQWPATLVQPVGSPLSLECTVEGTSNPNLYWYRQAAGRGLQLLFYSVGIGQISSEVPQNLSASRPQDRQFILSSKKLLLSDSGFYLCAWSVQGVGELFFGEGSRLTVL.

V is TRBV9 and J is TRBJ2-3; 14 positions agree with TRBD2. Germline assignment: CDR1 SGDLS and CDR2 YYNGEE. The CDR3 has 18 residues. V lost 0 bases to trimming and J lost 4 bases; unmatched junction nucleotides: 7. The DNA of the CDR3 is TGTGCCAGCAGCGTAGCCGTCGGGACTAGCGGGAGATCAGATACGCAGTATTTT. Its translation: CASSVAVGTSGRSDTQYF.

This clone was counted only a few times. J is TRBJ1-2 and V is TRBV5-4, with no clear D. Germline lookup yields CDR1 SGHNT and CDR2 YYREEE (reference sequence). CDR3 length: 18 residues. V shed 1 base and J shed 7 bases, with 26 bases lying between them. The DNA for the CDR3 is TGTGCCAGCAGCTTGAGCAGGTGGAACAGACCTGAATTGCTTGGCTACACCTTC. Translated, it gives CASSLSRWNRPELLGYTF. Filled out from reference TRBV5-4 and TRBJ1-2, the complete variable domain reads ETGVTQSPTHLIKTRGQQVTLRCSSQSGHNTVSWYQQALGQGPQFIFQYYREEENGRGNFPPRFSGLQFPNYSSELNVNALELDDSALYLCASSLSRWNRPELLGYTFGSGTRLTVV.